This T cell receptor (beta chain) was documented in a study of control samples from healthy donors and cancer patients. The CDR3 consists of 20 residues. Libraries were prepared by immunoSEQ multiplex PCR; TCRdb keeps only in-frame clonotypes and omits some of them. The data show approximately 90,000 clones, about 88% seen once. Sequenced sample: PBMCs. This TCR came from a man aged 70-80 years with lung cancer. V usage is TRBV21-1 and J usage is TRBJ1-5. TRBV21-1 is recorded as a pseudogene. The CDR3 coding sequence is TGTGCCAGCAGCGCTCTTCCCGGGAGGGCAGCCCTCTATAGCAATCAGCCCCAGCATTTT. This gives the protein CASSALPGRAALYSNQPQHF.